The T cell receptor (beta chain) described here comes from a study of response to subunit inactivated influenza vaccine. In germline, CDR1 is DFQATT, CDR2 SNEGSKA (reference sequence). This CDR3 is built from 13 residues. V lost 6 bases to trimming and J lost 2 bases, with 11 bases between them. One entry per CDR3 protein, called by TCRdb with MiXCR from the RT-PCR reads. The data hold about 800,000 distinct CDR3 sequences, with 21% observed a single time. This clonotype has a count of ten or more. Antigen specificity is unknown. Study results and limitations: Each seasonal influenza vaccination recruits few new T cells, the authors suggested.

The rearrangement links TRBV20-1 to TRBJ2-1, with a possible D match to TRBD2 (6 bases). Sequencing used PBMCs from blood, obtained approximately 5 days after vaccination. The TCR sequence derives from a man aged 50 or older who received an inactivated influenza vaccine. CDR3 protein: CSAPVAAYNEQFF. The CDR3 DNA sequence: TGCAGTGCCCCGGTAGCGGCCTACAATGAGCAGTTCTTC.